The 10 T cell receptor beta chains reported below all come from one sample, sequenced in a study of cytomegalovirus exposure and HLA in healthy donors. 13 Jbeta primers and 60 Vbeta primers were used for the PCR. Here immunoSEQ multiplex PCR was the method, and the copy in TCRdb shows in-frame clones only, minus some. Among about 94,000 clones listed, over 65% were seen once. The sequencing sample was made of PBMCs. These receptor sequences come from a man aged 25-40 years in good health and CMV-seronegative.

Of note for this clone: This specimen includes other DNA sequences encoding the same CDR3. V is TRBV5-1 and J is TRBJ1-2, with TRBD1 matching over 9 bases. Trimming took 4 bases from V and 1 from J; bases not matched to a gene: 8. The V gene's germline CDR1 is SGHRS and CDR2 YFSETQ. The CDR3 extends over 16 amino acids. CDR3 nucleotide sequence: TGCGCCAGCAGCCTGACAGGGGGGACTGGTAACTATGGCTACACCTTC. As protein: CASSLTGGTGNYGYTF.

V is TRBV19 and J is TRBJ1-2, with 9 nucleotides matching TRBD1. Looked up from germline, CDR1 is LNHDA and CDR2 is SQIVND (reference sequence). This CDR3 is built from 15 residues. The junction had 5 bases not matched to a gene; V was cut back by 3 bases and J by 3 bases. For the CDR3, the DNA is TGTGCCAGTAGTATCACAGGGGGCGGCTACTATGGCTACACCTTC. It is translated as CASSITGGGYYGYTF.

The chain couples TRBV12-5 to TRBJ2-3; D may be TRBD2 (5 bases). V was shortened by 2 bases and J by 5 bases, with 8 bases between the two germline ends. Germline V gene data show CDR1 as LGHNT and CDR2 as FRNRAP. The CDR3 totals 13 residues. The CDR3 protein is CASGLTGVDTQYF. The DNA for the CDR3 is TGTGCTAGTGGTTTGACCGGGGTAGATACGCAGTATTTT.

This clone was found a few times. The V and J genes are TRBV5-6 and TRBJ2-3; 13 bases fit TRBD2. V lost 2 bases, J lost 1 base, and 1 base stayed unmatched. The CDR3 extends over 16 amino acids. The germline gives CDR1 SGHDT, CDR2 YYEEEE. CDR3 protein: CASSLGLAGGTDTQYF. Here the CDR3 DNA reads TGTGCCAGCAGCTTAGGACTAGCGGGAGGCACAGATACGCAGTATTTT.

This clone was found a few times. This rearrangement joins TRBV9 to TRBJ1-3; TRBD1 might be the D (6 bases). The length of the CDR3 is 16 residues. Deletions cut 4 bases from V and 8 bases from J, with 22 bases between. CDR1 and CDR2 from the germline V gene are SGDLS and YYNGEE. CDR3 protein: CASSPFPGGAGDTIYF. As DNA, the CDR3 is TGTGCCAGCAGCCCATTCCCGGGGGGCGCCGGGGACACCATATATTTT.

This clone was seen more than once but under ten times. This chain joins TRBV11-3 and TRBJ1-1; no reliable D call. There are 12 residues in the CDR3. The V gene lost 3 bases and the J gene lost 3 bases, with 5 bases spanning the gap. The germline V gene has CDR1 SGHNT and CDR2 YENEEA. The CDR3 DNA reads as TGTGCCAGCAGCTTCGGGGACACTGAAGCTTTCTTT. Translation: CASSFGDTEAFF.

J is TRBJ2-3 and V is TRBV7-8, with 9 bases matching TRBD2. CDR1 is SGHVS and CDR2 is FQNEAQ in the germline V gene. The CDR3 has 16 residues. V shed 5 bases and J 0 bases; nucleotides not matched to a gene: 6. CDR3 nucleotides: TGTGCCAGCAGCAAGGCGGGGGGGACTAGCACAGATACGCAGTATTTT. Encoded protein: CASSKAGGTSTDTQYF.

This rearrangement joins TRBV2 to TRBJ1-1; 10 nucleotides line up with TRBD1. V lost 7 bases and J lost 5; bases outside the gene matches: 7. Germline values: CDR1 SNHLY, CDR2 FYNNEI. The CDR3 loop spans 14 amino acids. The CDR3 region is CASIFRGQGTEAFF. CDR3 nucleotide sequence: TGTGCCAGCATTTTTCGGGGACAGGGGACTGAAGCTTTCTTT.

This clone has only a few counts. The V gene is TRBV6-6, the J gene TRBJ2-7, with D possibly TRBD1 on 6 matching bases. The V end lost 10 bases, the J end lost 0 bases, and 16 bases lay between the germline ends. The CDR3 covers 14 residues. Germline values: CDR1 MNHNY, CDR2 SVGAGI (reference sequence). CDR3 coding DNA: TGTGCCACCAAGAGGACAGCGAGCTCCTACGAGCAGTACTTC. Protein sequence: CATKRTASSYEQYF.

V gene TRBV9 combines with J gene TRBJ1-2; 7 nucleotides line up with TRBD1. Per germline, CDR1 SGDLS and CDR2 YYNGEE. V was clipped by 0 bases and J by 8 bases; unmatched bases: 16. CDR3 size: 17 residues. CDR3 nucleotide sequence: TGTGCCAGCAGCGTAGCTATCGTATGGGACAGTCGAGTCGGCTACACCTTC. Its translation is CASSVAIVWDSRVGYTF.